The 30 T cell receptor beta chains given below trace back to one sample, sequenced in a study of cytomegalovirus exposure and HLA in healthy donors (dated by TCRdb to about 2017). The library came from the immunoSEQ multiplex PCR assay. A mixture of 60 forward primers for TCR Vbeta segments and 13 reverse primers for TCR Jbeta segments was used in the multiplex PCR. This is the immuneACCESS table as TCRdb keeps it, with only in-frame sequences that have V and J called. A part of the clones is gone; compared with another copy, unresolved V genes explain less than half, and the rest is unexplained. This sample holds some 150,000 clones; about 80% were observed only once. Together, the top ten hold just over 2% of the sample. Input material: PBMCs. Receptors were obtained from a woman younger than 45 in good health and CMV-seropositive.

V and J are TRBV5-1 and TRBJ2-5, with TRBD1 matching over 7 bases. Germline CDR1 reads SGHRS; CDR2 reads YFSETQ. J gave up 3 bases and V 4 bases, and 6 bases lay outside the gene matches. The CDR3 contains 14 residues. Here the CDR3 DNA reads TGCGCCAGCAGCAACGGGACAGTAAAAGAGACCCAGTACTTC. Its protein is CASSNGTVKETQYF.

This clone appeared a few times. The V call is TRBV27, the J call TRBJ2-1; 8 bases map to TRBD2. J lost 3 bases, V lost 5 bases, and 3 bases had no gene match. The germline CDR1 and CDR2 sequences are MNHEY and SMNVEV (reference sequence). The length of the CDR3 is 14 residues. The CDR3 sequence: CASSSGSLYNEQFF. The CDR3 DNA reads TGTGCCAGCAGTAGCGGGAGCCTCTACAATGAGCAGTTCTTC.

The gene calls are TRBV5-4 and TRBJ2-1; unclear D gene. The CDR3 runs to 14 residues. Trimming shortened V by 0 bases and J by 6 bases, and 10 bases separated the two germline ends. Per germline, CDR1 SGHNT and CDR2 YYREEE (reference sequence). For the CDR3, the DNA is TGTGCCAGCAGCTTGGCTCGCCAGATCAATGAGCAGTTCTTC. This gives the protein CASSLARQINEQFF.

The chain employs TRBV29-1 and TRBJ2-7, with 11 bases fitting TRBD1. Germline loops: CDR1 SQVTM, CDR2 ANQGSEA. Trimming removed 6 bases from V and 3 bases from J; junction bases left unmatched: 7. The CDR3 spans 14 residues. CDR3 sequence: CSVTDRGLFYEQYF. The CDR3 DNA follows: TGCAGCGTGACGGACAGGGGGCTTTTCTACGAGCAGTACTTC.

Only one count was recorded for this clone. The chain uses TRBV11-2 and TRBJ2-6, with a possible D match to TRBD1 (5 bases). V was cut by 4 bases and J by 0 bases, with 16 bases left in between. Germline V lookup: CDR1 SGHAT, CDR2 FQNNGV. This CDR3 region has 18 residues. The CDR3 DNA reads as TGTGCCAGCAGCTCTAGACAGTTAAAAAACTCTGGGGCCAACGTCCTGACTTTC. It codes for CASSSRQLKNSGANVLTF.

The V gene is TRBV5-1, the J gene TRBJ2-6, with 8 bases that match TRBD1. V trimming: 2 bases; J trimming: 4 bases; junction bases outside the gene matches: 2. The V gene's germline CDR1 is SGHRS and CDR2 YFSETQ. This CDR3 comprises 15 residues. The DNA for the CDR3 is TGCGCCAGCAGCTTTGGGACAGGAGGGGCCAACGTCCTGACTTTC. It codes for CASSFGTGGANVLTF.

The chain combines TRBV5-5 with TRBJ1-1; TRBD1 aligns across 7 bases. The V segment lost 2 bases and the J segment 1 base; nucleotides outside the gene matches: 5. There are 15 residues in the CDR3. Germline CDR1 and CDR2: SGHKS and YYEKEE (reference sequence). The CDR3 reads CASSFTGQSNTEAFF. The CDR3 coding sequence is TGTGCCAGCAGCTTCACGGGACAGTCGAACACTGAAGCTTTCTTT.

This clone was found a few times. V gene TRBV7-2 combines with J gene TRBJ2-2; 7 bases are a match to TRBD1. V shed 5 bases, J shed 0 bases, and the junction held 3 bases outside the gene matches. CDR3 length: 15 amino acids. CDR1 and CDR2 from the germline V gene are SGHTA and FQGNSA. CDR3 region: CASSLQGANTGELFF. The CDR3 nucleotides are TGTGCCAGCAGCCTTCAGGGGGCGAACACCGGGGAGCTGTTTTTT.

The chain links TRBV15 to TRBJ2-1; TRBD2 matches at 13 bases. J was trimmed by 8 bases and V by 1 base; bases with no gene match: 5. CDR1 is LNHNV, CDR2 YYDKDF, per germline (reference sequence). There are 16 residues in the CDR3. The CDR3 bases are TGTGCCACCAGCAGAGTGGAAGGACTAGCGGGAGATGAGCAGTTCTTC. Amino acid sequence: CATSRVEGLAGDEQFF.

The chain carries TRBV9 and TRBJ1-4, with D unclear. Germline lookup yields CDR1 SGDLS and CDR2 YYNGEE. Trimming took 0 bases from V and 4 from J, leaving 13 bases between them. This CDR3 is built from 16 residues. For the CDR3, the DNA is TGTGCCAGCAGCGTAGGCCAAAAGCGACTTAATGAAAAACTGTTTTTT. Its translation: CASSVGQKRLNEKLFF.

The gene calls are TRBV9 and TRBJ2-3; 8 bases are a match to TRBD1. The CDR3 contains 15 residues. Germline V CDR1 and CDR2: SGDLS, YYNGEE. With V trimmed by 2 bases and J by 6 bases, 8 bases remained unmatched. The CDR3 nucleotides read TGTGCCAGCAGCGTTGGGGACAGGACTACCGATACGCAGTATTTT. The encoded protein is CASSVGDRTTDTQYF.

V gene TRBV2 combines with J gene TRBJ2-1; D gene unclear. V lost 4 bases and J 4 bases, leaving 8 bases between the germline ends. Germline CDR1 SNHLY, CDR2 FYNNEI. This CDR3 has 13 residues. The CDR3 region has the DNA TGTGCCAGCAGTGTAGTACTTTACAATGAGCAGTTCTTC. Its translation is CASSVVLYNEQFF.

V usage is TRBV5-1 and J usage is TRBJ2-3; weak D call: TRBD2 (5 bases). Trimming removed 4 bases from V and 2 bases from J, with 14 bases in between. CDR3 size: 15 residues. Germline values: CDR1 SGHRS, CDR2 YFSETQ. This CDR3 is CASSPRGSDTDTQYF. The CDR3 DNA follows: TGCGCCAGCAGCCCCCGGGGTAGCGACACAGATACGCAGTATTTT.

A single count supports this clone. V gene TRBV5-4 combines with J gene TRBJ2-7; 8 nucleotides agree with TRBD2. The CDR3 covers 14 residues. The ends lost 4 bases at V and 1 base at J; junction bases unmatched: 4. CDR1 is SGHNT, CDR2 YYREEE, per germline (reference sequence). CDR3 in DNA: TGTGCCAGCAGCGCCTCTAGCGGGTCCTACGAGCAGTACTTC. This codes for CASSASSGSYEQYF.

This clone has only a few counts. The genes are TRBV7-9 and TRBJ1-1, with 7 bases aligning to TRBD1. The CDR3 has 16 amino acids. CDR1 SEHNR and CDR2 FQNEAQ come from the germline V gene (reference sequence). J lost 1 base, V lost 1 base, and 6 bases had no gene match. The CDR3 nucleotides are TGTGCCAGCAGCTTAGATGAAGCAGGGGGGAACACTGAAGCTTTCTTT. Translated: CASSLDEAGGNTEAFF.

The chain links TRBV25-1 to TRBJ2-2; no firm D call. Per the germline V gene, CDR1 is MGHDK and CDR2 is SYGVNS. V lost 5 bases to trimming and J lost 6 bases, with 13 bases between them. This CDR3 comprises 14 residues. CDR3 region: CASSKPQVAGELFF. As DNA, the CDR3 is TGTGCCAGCAGTAAACCACAAGTGGCCGGGGAGCTGTTTTTT.

This clone was found once. The V and J genes are TRBV6-1 and TRBJ1-6; D gene unclear. This CDR3 contains 13 residues. Germline lookup yields CDR1 MNHNS and CDR2 SASEGT. V gave up 3 bases and J gave up 9 bases, with 9 bases separating them. As DNA, the CDR3 is TGTGCCAGCAGTGAGGACTGGAGTTCACCCCTCCACTTT. This encodes CASSEDWSSPLHF.

The V call is TRBV19, the J call TRBJ2-1, with TRBD1 identical over 8 bases. There are 14 residues in the CDR3. The ends lost 2 bases at V and 4 bases at J; junction bases unmatched: 1. Germline V gene lookup returns CDR1 LNHDA and CDR2 SQIVND (reference sequence). CDR3 in amino acids: CASSIQGAYNEQFF. DNA for the CDR3: TGTGCCAGTAGTATACAGGGGGCTTACAATGAGCAGTTCTTC.

The rearrangement joins TRBV29-1 to TRBJ2-3; no definite D call. The V and J ends lost 5 bases and 2 bases respectively, with 14 bases between them. Germline values: CDR1 SQVTM, CDR2 ANQGSEA. This CDR3 contains 14 residues. The CDR3 protein is CSVLLVGHTDTQYF. The CDR3 coding sequence is TGCAGCGTTCTGTTGGTTGGGCACACAGATACGCAGTATTTT.

The chain is built from TRBV7-9 and TRBJ2-7; 8 bases map to TRBD2. Germline loops: CDR1 SEHNR, CDR2 FQNEAQ (reference sequence). This CDR3 region has 15 residues. The V segment lost 4 bases and the J segment 2 bases; nucleotides outside the gene matches: 7. In DNA form, the CDR3 reads TGTGCCAGCAGCTCAAAGGGAGCGGGGGCCTACGAGCAGTACTTC. Translating it yields CASSSKGAGAYEQYF.

In the case of this clone: The identical CDR3 is also encoded by other nucleotide sequences in the sample. This rearrangement joins TRBV18 to TRBJ2-1; 12 nucleotides match TRBD2. CDR1 and CDR2 (germline): KGHSH, LQKENI. The length of the CDR3 is 15 residues. The ends lost 3 bases at V and 5 bases at J; junction bases unmatched: 2. CDR3 sequence: CASSPTSGGNNEQFF. CDR3 DNA: TGTGCCAGCTCACCGACTAGCGGGGGAAACAATGAGCAGTTCTTC.

The CDR3 nucleotides read TGTGCCAGCCAGACCACTCCGGGACAGGGGGCAAGTTCACCCCTCCACTTT. It encodes CASQTTPGQGASSPLHF. The chain is built from TRBV28 and TRBJ1-6; 12 nucleotides line up with TRBD1. The ends lost 8 bases at V and 9 bases at J; junction bases unmatched: 14. This CDR3 spans 17 amino acids. CDR1 and CDR2 (germline): MDHEN, SYDVKM.

The chain employs TRBV30 and TRBJ2-2, with D uncertain. The CDR3 extends over 11 amino acids. In germline, CDR1 is GTSNPN, CDR2 SVGIG (reference sequence). With 5 bases removed from V and 7 bases from J, the gap between germline ends came to 8 bases. CDR3 coding DNA: TGTGCCTGGGCTGCCGGCGGGGAGCTGTTTTTT. It is translated as CAWAAGGELFF.

The chain recombines TRBV6-5 with TRBJ2-7, with D hard to call. With 0 bases removed from V and 1 base from J, the gap between germline ends came to 10 bases. The CDR3 consists of 15 residues. Looked up from germline, CDR1 is MNHEY and CDR2 is SVGAGI. This CDR3 reads CASSYSADKSYEQYF. As DNA, the CDR3 is TGTGCCAGCAGTTACTCGGCAGACAAATCCTACGAGCAGTACTTC.

A few counts support this clone. The V and J genes are TRBV19 and TRBJ1-1; D is possibly TRBD1 (5 bases). V lost 5 bases and J 4 bases, leaving 17 bases between the germline ends. Per germline, CDR1 LNHDA and CDR2 SQIVND (reference sequence). This CDR3 spans 15 amino acids. The CDR3 DNA follows: TGTGCCAGTAGTCCTATCGACAGTCTTTTCACTGAAGCTTTCTTT. Its protein product is CASSPIDSLFTEAFF.

This clone was counted between two and nine times. The chain employs TRBV21-1 and TRBJ1-5; TRBD1, the table's D call, lacks a check against the DNA. TRBV21-1 is marked as a pseudogene. The CDR3 runs 15 residues. CDR3 DNA sequence: TGTGCCAGCAGCAAAGGAGGCAGGGGGAATAAACCCCAGCATTTT. Encoded protein: CASSKGGRGNKPQHF.

J is TRBJ1-2 and V is TRBV6-1; TRBD1 matches at 8 bases. V lost 0 bases to trimming and J lost 5 bases; unmatched junction nucleotides: 8. This CDR3 has 16 amino acids. In germline, CDR1 is MNHNS, CDR2 SASEGT. The CDR3 region is CASSEARQGPLYGYTF. The CDR3 DNA sequence: TGTGCCAGCAGTGAAGCGAGACAGGGGCCCTTATATGGCTACACCTTC.

The J gene is TRBJ2-3, the V gene TRBV6-5; 8 positions agree with TRBD1. Germline values: CDR1 MNHEY, CDR2 SVGAGI. Germline trimming cut 6 bases from V and 8 bases from J; bases unmatched to any gene: 13. The CDR3 sequence is 15 residues long. The CDR3 sequence is CASSPDRGALGTQYF. CDR3 DNA: TGTGCCAGCAGCCCCGACAGGGGAGCTCTTGGTACGCAGTATTTT.

V is TRBV6-5 and J is TRBJ2-2; D perhaps matches TRBD1 (5 bases). Germline V lookup: CDR1 MNHEY, CDR2 SVGAGI. The length of the CDR3 is 13 residues. V lost 11 bases to trimming and J lost 7 bases, with 17 bases between them. CDR3 nucleotides: TGTGCCTCTTCGTTTGGGGCGATCGGGGAGCTGTTTTTT. It is translated as CASSFGAIGELFF.

The count of this clone is one. CDR3 loop: CASSPMMGGQNTEAFF. The CDR3 DNA follows: TGTGCCAGCTCACCAATGATGGGGGGGCAGAACACTGAAGCTTTCTTT. The chain joins TRBV18 to TRBJ1-1; tentative D call: TRBD1 (6 bases). V gave up 2 bases and J gave up 1 base, with 14 bases separating them. From germline, CDR1 is KGHSH and CDR2 LQKENI. The CDR3 covers 16 residues.